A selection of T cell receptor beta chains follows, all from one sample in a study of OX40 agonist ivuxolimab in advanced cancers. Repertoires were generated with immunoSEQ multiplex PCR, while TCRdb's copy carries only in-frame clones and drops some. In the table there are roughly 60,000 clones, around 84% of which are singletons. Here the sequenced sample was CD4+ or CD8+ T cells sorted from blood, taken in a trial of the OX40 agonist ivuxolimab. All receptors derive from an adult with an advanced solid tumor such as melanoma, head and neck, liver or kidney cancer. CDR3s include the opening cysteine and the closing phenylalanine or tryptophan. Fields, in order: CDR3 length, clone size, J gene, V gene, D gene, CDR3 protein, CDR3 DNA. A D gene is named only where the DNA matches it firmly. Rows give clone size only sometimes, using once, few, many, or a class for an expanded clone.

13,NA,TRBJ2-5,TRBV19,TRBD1,CASSTDRGETQYF,TGTGCCAGTAGTACGGACAGGGGAGAGACCCAGTACTTC
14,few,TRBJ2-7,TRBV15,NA,CATSRAGASYEQYF,TGTGCCACCAGCAGAGCCGGGGCCTCCTACGAGCAGTACTTC
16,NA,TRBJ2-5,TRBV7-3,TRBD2,CASSPTSGGARETQYF,TGTGCCAGCAGCCCGACTAGCGGGGGGGCCCGGGAGACCCAGTACTTC
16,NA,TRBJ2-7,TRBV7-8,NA,CASSSLTGLHPYEQYF,TGTGCCAGCAGCTCCCTGACGGGACTCCACCCCTACGAGCAGTACTTC
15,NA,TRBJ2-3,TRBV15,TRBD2,CATSKGLAGLDTQYF,TGTGCCACCAGCAAAGGACTAGCGGGGCTAGATACGCAGTATTTT
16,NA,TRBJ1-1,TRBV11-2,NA,CASSLDLGTVNTEAFF,TGTGCCAGCAGCTTAGACCTCGGGACGGTAAACACTGAAGCTTTCTTT
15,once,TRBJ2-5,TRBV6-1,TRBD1,CASSVWDRGPETQYF,TGTGCCAGCAGTGTGTGGGACAGGGGGCCCGAGACCCAGTACTTC
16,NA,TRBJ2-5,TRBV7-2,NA,CASSLARTRGSGTQYF,TGTGCCAGCAGCTTAGCCCGGACGAGGGGTTCGGGGACCCAGTACTTC
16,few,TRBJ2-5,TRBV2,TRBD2,CASSEWSSGLKETQYF,TGTGCCAGCAGTGAATGGTCTAGCGGATTGAAAGAGACCCAGTACTTC
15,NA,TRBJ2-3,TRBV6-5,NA,CASSYSMDRTDTQYF,TGTGCCAGCAGTTACTCGATGGACCGCACAGATACGCAGTATTTT
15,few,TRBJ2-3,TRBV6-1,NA,CASSEEDGGVDTQYF,TGTGCCAGCAGTGAAGAGGACGGAGGGGTAGATACGCAGTATTTT
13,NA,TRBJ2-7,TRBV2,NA,CASKVSRPYEQYF,TGTGCCAGCAAAGTCTCCCGACCCTACGAGCAGTACTTC
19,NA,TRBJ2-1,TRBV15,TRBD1,CATSRGVAGGLTGYNEQFF,TGTGCCACCAGCAGAGGCGTGGCAGGGGGCTTAACTGGGTACAATGAGCAGTTCTTC
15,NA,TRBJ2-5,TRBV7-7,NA,CASSPTGLVAETQYF,TGTGCTAGCAGCCCAACCGGGCTCGTGGCAGAGACCCAGTACTTC
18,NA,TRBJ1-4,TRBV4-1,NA,CASSQDGDFARPNEKLFF,TGCGCCAGCAGCCAAGATGGAGACTTCGCTCGACCTAATGAAAAACTGTTTTTT
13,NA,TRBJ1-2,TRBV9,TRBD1,CASSIQGASVYTF,TGTGCCAGCAGCATACAGGGGGCGTCGGTCTACACCTTC
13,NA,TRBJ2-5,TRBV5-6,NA,CASRSGPQETQYF,TGTGCCAGCAGATCCGGGCCCCAAGAGACCCAGTACTTC
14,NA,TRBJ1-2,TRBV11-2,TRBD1,CASSLAETGGGYTF,TGTGCCAGCAGCTTAGCTGAGACAGGGGGCGGCTACACCTTC
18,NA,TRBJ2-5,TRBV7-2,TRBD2,CASSESFTSGGGQETQYF,TGTGCCAGCAGCGAATCGTTCACTAGCGGGGGGGGACAAGAGACCCAGTACTTC
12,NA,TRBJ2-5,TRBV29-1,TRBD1,CSVGDREETQYF,TGCAGCGTTGGGGACAGGGAAGAGACCCAGTACTTC
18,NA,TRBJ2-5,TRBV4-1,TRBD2,CASSQIAGVAGGGETQYF,TGCGCCAGCAGCCAAATAGCTGGGGTGGCGGGAGGGGGAGAGACCCAGTACTTC
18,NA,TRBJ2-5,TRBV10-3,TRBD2,CAISESASGRGLWETQYF,TGTGCCATCAGTGAGTCAGCTAGCGGGAGGGGCTTATGGGAGACCCAGTACTTC
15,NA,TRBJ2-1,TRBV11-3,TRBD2,CASSALAGGHNEQFF,TGTGCCAGCAGCGCACTAGCGGGAGGGCACAATGAGCAGTTCTTC
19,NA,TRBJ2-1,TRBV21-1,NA,CASSKAGLAGGLAYNEQFF,TGTGCCAGCAGCAAAGCGGGACTAGCGGGGGGGCTTGCCTACAATGAGCAGTTCTTC
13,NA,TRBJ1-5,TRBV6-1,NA,CASKELANQPQHF,TGTGCCAGCAAGGAGTTGGCCAATCAGCCCCAGCATTTT
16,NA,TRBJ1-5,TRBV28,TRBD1,CASSLLQGGSNQPQHF,TGTGCCAGCAGTTTATTGCAGGGGGGGAGCAATCAGCCCCAGCATTTT
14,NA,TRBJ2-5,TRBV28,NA,CASYNRAGQETQYF,TGTGCCAGTTATAATAGGGCGGGGCAAGAGACCCAGTACTTC
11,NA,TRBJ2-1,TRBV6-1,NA,CASSENNEQFF,TGTGCCAGCAGTGAGAACAATGAGCAGTTCTTC
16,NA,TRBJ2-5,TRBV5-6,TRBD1,CASSLLQGEVAETQYF,TGTGCCAGCAGCCTCCTCCAGGGGGAAGTAGCCGAGACCCAGTACTTC
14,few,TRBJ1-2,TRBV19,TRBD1,CASSQWTGNYGYTF,TGTGCCAGTAGCCAGTGGACAGGGAACTATGGCTACACCTTC
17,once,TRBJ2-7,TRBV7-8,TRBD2,CASSPPTAGGESYEQYF,TGTGCCAGCAGCCCCCCCACGGCGGGAGGGGAATCCTACGAGCAGTACTTC
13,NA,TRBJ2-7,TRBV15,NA,CATSRDYGGEQYF,TGTGCCACCAGCAGAGACTACGGAGGCGAGCAGTACTTC
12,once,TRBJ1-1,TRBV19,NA,CATGGPYTEAFF,TGTGCCACTGGGGGGCCCTACACTGAAGCTTTCTTT
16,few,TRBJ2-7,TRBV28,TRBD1,CASSPTPQGARGEQYF,TGTGCCAGCAGCCCCACCCCACAGGGGGCGCGGGGCGAGCAGTACTTC
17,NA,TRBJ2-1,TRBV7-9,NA,CASSPPAGQASYNEQFF,TGTGCCAGCAGCCCCCCCGCAGGCCAGGCCTCCTACAATGAGCAGTTCTTC
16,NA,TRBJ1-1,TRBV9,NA,CASSPTGWAMNTEAFF,TGTGCCAGCAGCCCAACGGGATGGGCGATGAACACTGAAGCTTTCTTT
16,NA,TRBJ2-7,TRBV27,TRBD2,CASSLISGGTSYEQYF,TGTGCCAGCAGCCTAATCTCGGGGGGAACCTCCTACGAGCAGTACTTC
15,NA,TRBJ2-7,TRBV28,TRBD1,CASSPGTGASYEQYF,TGTGCCAGCAGCCCCGGGACAGGGGCCTCCTACGAGCAGTACTTC
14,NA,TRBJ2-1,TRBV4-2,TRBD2,CASSQDRRGGEQFF,TGTGCCAGCAGTCAAGATAGGCGGGGGGGTGAGCAGTTCTTC
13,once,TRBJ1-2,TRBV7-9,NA,CASRPDGSYGYTF,TGTGCCAGCAGACCGGACGGATCCTATGGCTACACCTTC
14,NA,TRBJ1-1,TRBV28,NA,CASSFRVGGAEAFF,TGTGCCAGCAGTTTCAGGGTCGGTGGGGCTGAAGCTTTCTTT